The 9 T cell receptor beta chains in this list originate from one sample, sequenced in a study of technical replicates of blood from a few donors. The assay was immunoSEQ multiplex PCR, and TCRdb's table has in-frame clones only and misses some. The sample shows about 88,000 clones, about 94% of them seen only once. The sample comprised T cells isolated from PBMCs. These receptors were obtained from a human donor in good health.

The J gene is TRBJ2-2, the V gene TRBV7-9, with 7 bases matching TRBD1. With 6 bases clipped from V and 6 bases from J, the junction kept 10 bases outside the gene matches. Germline assignment: CDR1 SEHNR and CDR2 FQNEAQ (reference sequence). The CDR3 length is 15 residues. The CDR3 nucleotides read TGTGCCAGCAGTCCTGGGCAGGGGGTTCCCGGGGAGCTGTTTTTT. Translated: CASSPGQGVPGELFF.

The CDR3: CASSGDRTGYTF. CDR3 sequence (DNA): TGTGCCAGCAGCGGGGACAGGACGGGCTACACCTTC. The V and J genes are TRBV2 and TRBJ1-2; 8 nucleotides agree with TRBD1. V shed 6 bases and J 8 bases; nucleotides not matched to a gene: 5. Germline V gene sequence: CDR1 SNHLY, CDR2 FYNNEI. The CDR3 has 12 residues.

This chain joins TRBV15 and TRBJ1-5, with D maybe TRBD1 (5 bases). Per the germline V gene, CDR1 is LNHNV and CDR2 is YYDKDF (reference sequence). CDR3 length: 15 amino acids. Trimming pared 3 bases from V and 2 bases from J, leaving 11 bases between. As DNA, the CDR3 is TGTGCCACCAGCAGCAGGGTTTCGGGCAATCAGCCCCAGCATTTT. Its protein is CATSSRVSGNQPQHF.

This clone appeared once. This rearrangement joins TRBV27 to TRBJ2-7, with 10 nucleotides matching TRBD2. Germline V lookup: CDR1 MNHEY, CDR2 SMNVEV (reference sequence). Trimming took 4 bases from V and 4 from J; bases not matched to a gene: 7. The length of the CDR3 is 15 residues. The CDR3 is CASSWTSGPSYEQYF. CDR3 bases: TGTGCCAGCAGTTGGACTAGCGGACCTTCATACGAGCAGTACTTC.

The chain employs TRBV27 and TRBJ2-1; D perhaps matches TRBD1 (6 bases). V was shortened by 6 bases and J by 9 bases, with 18 bases between the two germline ends. In germline, CDR1 is MNHEY, CDR2 SMNVEV (reference sequence). The CDR3 totals 14 residues. CDR3 nucleotides: TGTGCCAGCAGAACGACGACAGGTCTAGGTGAGCAGTTCTTC. As protein: CASRTTTGLGEQFF.

The chain joins TRBV23-1 to TRBJ2-7, with 15 bases aligning to TRBD2. TRBV23-1 carries the ORF label, with uncertain function. The J segment lost 1 base and the V segment lost 2 bases, leaving 12 bases of the junction unmatched. The CDR3 is 20 residues long. DNA for the CDR3: TGCGCCAGCAGTCAACCCGGGACTAGCGGGAGGATGCAAGTGTCCTACGAGCAGTACTTC. Its protein is CASSQPGTSGRMQVSYEQYF.

V gene TRBV7-9 combines with J gene TRBJ2-7; TRBD2 agrees at 12 bases. Germline V CDR1 and CDR2: SEHNR, FQNEAQ (reference sequence). The V segment lost 4 bases and the J segment 3 bases; nucleotides outside the gene matches: 7. The CDR3 covers 16 residues. DNA for the CDR3: TGTGCCAGCAGCTGGTTGACTAGCGGGGGTTTCTACGAGCAGTACTTC. The encoded protein is CASSWLTSGGFYEQYF.

The CDR3 here is CASSVEAVLQETQYF. The CDR3 DNA is TGTGCCAGCAGCGTAGAAGCCGTACTACAAGAGACCCAGTACTTC. The chain has TRBV9 and TRBJ2-5, with unresolved D. Trimming took off 0 bases at V and 2 bases at J, with 11 bases between the two ends. This CDR3 is built from 15 residues. CDR1 and CDR2 (germline): SGDLS, YYNGEE.

The chain has TRBV29-1 and TRBJ2-2; 7 bases fit TRBD1. Germline CDR1 SQVTM, CDR2 ANQGSEA. The CDR3 runs 13 residues. V shed 7 bases and J 7 bases; nucleotides not matched to a gene: 9. The CDR3 DNA reads as TGCAGCGCAGGCGAGACAGGGTACGGGGAGCTGTTTTTT. Amino acid sequence: CSAGETGYGELFF.